The 8 T cell receptor beta chains below all came from one sample that was sequenced in a study of blood T cell repertoires in COVID-19. Libraries were prepared by immunoSEQ multiplex PCR; TCRdb keeps only in-frame clonotypes and omits some of them. The data show around 120,000 clones, with 90% seen just once and under 4.5% held by the top ten. Sequenced material: peripheral blood. The receptors derive from a man aged 50-59 years with active COVID-19.

The CDR3 loop reads CASSSNTGELFF. The CDR3 nucleotides are TGTGCCAGCAGTTCAAACACCGGGGAGCTGTTTTTT. This chain uses TRBV6-6 with TRBJ2-2; D not resolved. V was trimmed by 4 bases and J by 2 bases, leaving 2 bases between them. The CDR3 is 12 amino acids. CDR1 is MNHNY and CDR2 is SVGAGI in the germline V gene (reference sequence).

The V gene is TRBV10-2, the J gene TRBJ1-2; the D gene is possibly TRBD1 (5 bases). The germline V and J ends were trimmed by 8 bases and 8 bases, with 18 bases remaining between them. CDR3 length: 13 residues. CDR1 and CDR2 (germline): WSHSY, SAAADI. CDR3 nucleotide sequence: TGCGCCAGCTCCGAGTTGGGACTTAGGGGCTACACCTTC. It yields the protein CASSELGLRGYTF.

V usage is TRBV14 and J usage is TRBJ2-7; no definite D call. The germline V gene encodes CDR1 SGHDN and CDR2 FVKESK. The CDR3 totals 15 residues. Trimming took 4 bases from V and 2 from J, leaving 15 bases between them. DNA of the CDR3: TGTGCCAGCAGCCCGGTCGCCCCAATCACCTACGAGCAGTACGTC. This encodes CASSPVAPITYEQYV.

This clone was observed a few times. This chain joins TRBV18 and TRBJ1-4, with 9 nucleotides matching TRBD1. V was pared by 5 bases and J by 8 bases, with 3 bases of the junction left unmatched. There are 13 residues in the CDR3. CDR1 and CDR2 from the germline V gene are KGHSH and LQKENI. CDR3 sequence reads: CASSSDRGEKLFF. CDR3 coding DNA: TGTGCCAGCTCATCAGACAGGGGGGAAAAACTGTTTTTT.

V usage is TRBV6-5 and J usage is TRBJ2-1; 9 bases are a match to TRBD1. From germline, CDR1 is MNHEY and CDR2 SVGAGI. Losses at the gene ends were 5 bases for V and 2 bases for J; bases not matched to a gene: 4. The CDR3 length is 15 residues. CDR3 region: CASSKTGGPYNEQFF. DNA of the CDR3: TGTGCCAGCAGTAAGACAGGGGGGCCCTACAATGAGCAGTTCTTC.

Concerning this clone: At the DNA level, this CDR3 is encoded by other sequences in the same sample as well. The chain is built from TRBV3-1 (or the pseudogene TRBV3-2) and TRBJ2-7; 10 bases are a match to TRBD2. V lost 1 base and J lost 7; bases outside the gene matches: 4. The CDR3 runs 14 residues. The germline V gene has CDR1 LGHDT and CDR2 YNNKEL (reference sequence). This CDR3 reads CASSQGVAGGEQYV. The DNA for the CDR3 is TGTGCCAGCAGCCAAGGGGTAGCGGGAGGTGAGCAGTACGTC.

This clone is a singleton in its sample. The rearrangement links TRBV6-5 to TRBJ1-6, with a weak D call TRBD1 (6 bases). Germline loops: CDR1 MNHEY, CDR2 SVGAGI. Deletions cut 0 bases from V and 7 bases from J, with 10 bases between. The CDR3 loop spans 15 amino acids. CDR3 bases: TGTGCCAGCAGTTACTCTTGGCAGGGGAATTCACCCCTCCACTTT. It specifies CASSYSWQGNSPLHF.

The CDR3 region is CASSYQTGLAGGPRNEQFF. The CDR3 DNA is TGCGCCAGCAGCTACCAAACCGGACTAGCGGGAGGGCCTAGGAATGAGCAGTTCTTC. The chain combines TRBV5-1 with TRBJ2-1; 15 bases are a match to TRBD2. Per the germline V gene, CDR1 is SGHRS and CDR2 is YFSETQ. Unmatched junction bases numbered 14, after V lost 3 bases and J lost 7 bases. This CDR3 has 19 amino acids.